The 20 T cell receptor beta chains below were found in one sample sequenced in a study of OX40 agonist ivuxolimab in advanced cancers. Profiling relied on immunoSEQ multiplex PCR, and the TCRdb table lists in-frame clones only, not all of them. The profile shows some 62,000 clones, 84% of them singletons. The sequencing here drew on CD4+ or CD8+ T cells sorted from blood, taken in a trial of the OX40 agonist ivuxolimab. The receptors were gathered from an adult with an advanced solid tumor such as melanoma, head and neck, liver or kidney cancer.

The V gene is TRBV19, the J gene TRBJ1-3; D not certain. V gave up 1 base and J gave up 2 bases, with 6 bases separating them. CDR1 and CDR2 (germline): LNHDA, SQIVND (reference sequence). The CDR3 consists of 14 residues. CDR3 amino acids: CASSIAQAGNTIYF. CDR3 in DNA: TGTGCCAGTAGTATAGCACAAGCTGGAAACACCATATATTTT.

The gene calls are TRBV30 and TRBJ2-7; TRBD1 might be the D (6 bases). Per the germline V gene, CDR1 is GTSNPN and CDR2 is SVGIG (reference sequence). Between the trimmed V and J ends, which lost 2 bases and 3 bases, there was a span of 11 bases. This CDR3 has 13 amino acids. The CDR3 coding sequence is TGTGCCTGGAGTCGGACGGACAGCTACGAGCAGTACTTC. Translating gives CAWSRTDSYEQYF.

The rearrangement uses TRBV6-6 and TRBJ1-4; 8 bases are a match to TRBD1. Germline loops: CDR1 MNHNY, CDR2 SVGAGI (reference sequence). The CDR3 totals 15 residues. The V segment lost 6 bases and the J segment 8 bases; nucleotides outside the gene matches: 11. Here the CDR3 reads CASRFRQGLGEKLFF. CDR3 coding DNA: TGTGCCAGCAGATTTAGACAGGGGCTTGGGGAAAAACTGTTTTTT.

The rearrangement uses TRBV5-1 and TRBJ1-4, with a weak D call TRBD1 (5 bases). V lost 3 bases to trimming and J lost 8 bases, with 14 bases between them. Germline assignment: CDR1 SGHRS and CDR2 YFSETQ. This CDR3 comprises 14 residues. The CDR3 loop reads CASSSGGLGEKLFF. CDR3 nucleotide sequence: TGCGCCAGCAGCTCTGGGGGATTGGGCGAAAAACTGTTTTTT.

The gene calls are TRBV5-8 and TRBJ1-5, with TRBD1 matching 8 bases. Germline CDR1 is SGHTS and CDR2 is YDEGEE. The CDR3 contains 16 residues. V dropped 4 bases and J dropped 7; count of bases not matched to a gene: 13. CDR3 nucleotides: TGTGCCAGCAGCCAAGGACAGGGCAAAGGAGGACAGCCCCAGCATTTT. Translating it yields CASSQGQGKGGQPQHF. Using reference TRBV5-8 and TRBJ1-5 for the parts outside the CDR3, the full variable domain is EAGVTQSPTHLIKTRGQQATLRCSPISGHTSVYWYQQALGLGLQFLLWYDEGEERNRGNFPPRFSGRQFPNYSSELNVNALELEDSALYLCASSQGQGKGGQPQHFGDGTRLSIL.

As DNA, the CDR3 is TGTGCCAGCAGTACGACAGGGGCAGGTAATTCACCCCTCCACTTT. This translates into CASSTTGAGNSPLHF. This rearrangement joins TRBV28 to TRBJ1-6; 8 nucleotides agree with TRBD1. Trimming at V came to 5 bases and at J to 6 bases, leaving 6 bases not matched to a gene. The germline V gene has CDR1 MDHEN and CDR2 SYDVKM. This CDR3 is built from 15 residues. Complete variable domain (other parts from reference TRBV28 and TRBJ1-6): DVKVTQSSRYLVKRTGEKVFLECVQDMDHENMFWYRQDPGLGLRLIYFSYDVKMKEKGDIPEGYSVSREKKERFSLILESASTNQTSMYLCASSTTGAGNSPLHFGNGTRLTVT.

In its sample, this clone was seen a few times. V is TRBV7-2 and J is TRBJ1-6; D call uncertain. V lost 0 bases, J lost 9 bases, and 9 bases lay in between. The CDR3 covers 14 residues. Looked up from germline, CDR1 is SGHTA and CDR2 is FQGNSA. The CDR3 spells CASSLAGFGSPLHF. CDR3 nucleotides: TGTGCCAGCAGCTTAGCAGGGTTCGGTTCACCCCTCCACTTT.

The rearrangement links TRBV5-1 to TRBJ2-2; possible D gene TRBD2, 6 bases. Per germline, CDR1 SGHRS and CDR2 YFSETQ. The length of the CDR3 is 16 residues. Deletions cut 4 bases from V and 1 base from J, with 14 bases between. In nucleotides, the CDR3 is TGCGCCAGCAGCCCCGATCCCGGGGGGAACACCGGGGAGCTGTTTTTT. Encoded protein: CASSPDPGGNTGELFF.

The chain combines TRBV19 with TRBJ1-2; weak D call: TRBD1 (5 bases). Trimming pared 4 bases from V and 10 bases from J, leaving 10 bases between. Germline loops: CDR1 LNHDA, CDR2 SQIVND (reference sequence). This CDR3 region has 11 residues. As DNA, the CDR3 is TGTGCCAGTAGTAACAGGATGGACTACACCTTC. Translation: CASSNRMDYTF.

This clone occurred once. In DNA, the CDR3 is TGTGCCAGCTCAGGACACTACGAGCAGTACTTC. Its protein is CASSGHYEQYF. This chain connects TRBV2 to TRBJ2-7; perhaps TRBD1 as D (5 bases). This CDR3 is built from 11 residues. Germline loops: CDR1 SNHLY, CDR2 FYNNEI. Trimming took 8 bases from V and 3 from J, leaving 8 bases between them.

The CDR3 region is CASSPAGDRGTEAFF. For the CDR3, the DNA is TGTGCCAGCTCACCAGCAGGGGATAGAGGCACTGAAGCTTTCTTT. The chain uses TRBV18 and TRBJ1-1; a weak D match, TRBD1 (6 bases). The CDR3 is made up of 15 amino acids. The V gene's germline CDR1 is KGHSH and CDR2 LQKENI. Trimming cost V 2 bases and J 4 bases, with 14 bases left between them.

The chain uses TRBV5-6 and TRBJ2-7, with D hard to call. The CDR3 is 14 amino acids. Trimming pared 0 bases from V and 3 bases from J, leaving 10 bases between. The germline V gene encodes CDR1 SGHDT and CDR2 YYEEEE. CDR3: CASSLDGRIYEQYF. In DNA, the CDR3 is TGTGCCAGCAGCTTGGATGGCAGGATCTACGAGCAGTACTTC.

The chain combines TRBV9 with TRBJ2-5; tentatively, D is TRBD1 (5 bases). Germline CDR1 reads SGDLS; CDR2 reads YYNGEE. The V end lost 4 bases, the J end lost 4 bases, and 20 bases lay between the germline ends. CDR3 size: 16 residues. CDR3 coding DNA: TGTGCCAGCAGCCCCACATCCGGGTTGCAGGGAGAGACCCAGTACTTC. Protein: CASSPTSGLQGETQYF.

The chain couples TRBV7-9 to TRBJ1-1; 8 positions match TRBD1. In germline, CDR1 is SEHNR, CDR2 FQNEAQ (reference sequence). This CDR3 comprises 15 residues. V shed 0 bases and J 4 bases; nucleotides not matched to a gene: 4. The CDR3 nucleotides are TGTGCCAGCAGCTTAGCTGCGACAGGGGCCACTGAAGCTTTCTTT. Translating gives CASSLAATGATEAFF.

V and J are TRBV29-1 and TRBJ2-2; D is possibly TRBD2 (6 bases). CDR1 is SQVTM and CDR2 is ANQGSEA in the germline V gene. The CDR3 runs 17 residues. The ends were cut back, 3 bases at V and 4 bases at J, with 21 bases in the middle. CDR3 nucleotides: TGCAGCGTTGAGTCGGGGATCGCGGCGGGAACCACCGGGGAGCTGTTTTTT. This sequence encodes CSVESGIAAGTTGELFF.

The CDR3 sequence: CASSDWPQGAEAFF. The CDR3, as DNA: TGTGCCAGCAGTGATTGGCCTCAGGGGGCTGAAGCTTTCTTT. The V call is TRBV6-5, the J call TRBJ1-1; 7 bases line up with TRBD1. Germline loops: CDR1 MNHEY, CDR2 SVGAGI. The CDR3 length is 14 residues. Trimming took 5 bases from V and 6 from J; bases not matched to a gene: 9.

V and J are TRBV5-6 and TRBJ1-2; D might be TRBD1 (5 bases). CDR3 length equals 12 residues. The germline V gene encodes CDR1 SGHDT and CDR2 YYEEEE. Trimming took 4 bases from V and 8 from J, leaving 12 bases between them. CDR3 protein: CASSPGGGGYTF. DNA for the CDR3: TGTGCCAGCAGCCCCGGGGGGGGAGGCTACACCTTC. The whole variable domain, remainder taken from reference TRBV5-6 and TRBJ1-2, is DAGVTQSPTHLIKTRGQQVTLRCSPKSGHDTVSWYQQALGQGPQFIFQYYEEEERQRGNFPDRFSGHQFPNYSSELNVNALLLGDSALYLCASSPGGGGYTFGSGTRLTVV.

The genes are TRBV6-1 and TRBJ2-7; no definite D call. Germline V lookup: CDR1 MNHNS, CDR2 SASEGT. The germline V and J ends were trimmed by 3 bases and 2 bases, with 11 bases remaining between them. CDR3 length equals 14 residues. The CDR3 spells CASSEAVLAYEQYF. CDR3 DNA: TGTGCCAGCAGTGAGGCAGTTTTGGCCTACGAGCAGTACTTC.

This chain links TRBV2 with TRBJ1-3; D not resolved. CDR1 SNHLY and CDR2 FYNNEI come from the germline V gene. Trimming cost V 8 bases and J 0 bases, with 14 bases left between them. The CDR3 is made up of 15 amino acids. The CDR3 DNA is TGTGCCAGCGCCCAAGACATCTACTCTGGAAACACCATATATTTT. Translating gives CASAQDIYSGNTIYF.

The J gene is TRBJ2-7, the V gene TRBV7-2; 10 positions agree with TRBD1. This CDR3 contains 15 residues. J was trimmed by 7 bases and V by 0 bases; bases with no gene match: 6. CDR1 SGHTA and CDR2 FQGNSA come from the germline V gene. The CDR3 DNA sequence: TGTGCCAGCAGCTTAGCAGGGACAGGGGAATGGGAGCAGTACTTC. It encodes CASSLAGTGEWEQYF. Full variable domain (remainder filled in from reference TRBV7-2 and TRBJ2-7): GAGVSQSPSNKVTEKGKDVELRCDPISGHTALYWYRQSLGQGLEFLIYFQGNSAPDKSGLPSDRFSAERTGGSVSTLTIQRTQQEDSAVYLCASSLAGTGEWEQYFGPGTRLTVT.